This is a list of T cell receptor beta chains from one sample in a study of PD-L1 blockade in urothelial cancer. Profiled with immunoSEQ multiplex PCR; TCRdb holds only in-frame clones, not every one. Of around 50,000 clones listed, over 75% are singletons. Material: PBMCs, obtained around atezolizumab (anti-PD-L1) treatment. The origin of the receptors is a man aged 45-65 years with urothelial cancer. The CDR3 runs from the conserved cysteine through the conserved F or W. D genes are given only for firm matches. Clone size is not always given. Where it is, it says once, few, many or a class for expanded clones.

j_call	clone_size	v_call	d_call	cdr3_nt	cdr3_aa
TRBJ1-4	.	TRBV6-5	.	TGTGCCAGCAGTTCAACAGGGCCCCCTCGGGAAAAACTGTTTTTT	CASSSTGPPREKLFF
TRBJ2-7	once	TRBV6-5	.	TGTGCCAGCAGTCCCCCCCTAGTAACGTTCTACGAGCAGTACTTC	CASSPPLVTFYEQYF
TRBJ2-1	.	TRBV7-9	TRBD2	TGTGCCAGCAGCCGCGAGCGGGGGAAATACAATGAGCAGTTCTTC	CASSRERGKYNEQFF
TRBJ1-2	once	TRBV5-6	TRBD1	TGTGCCAGCAGACAGACAGGGGCGGGGATGGGCTACACCTTC	CASRQTGAGMGYTF
TRBJ2-1	.	TRBV7-8	TRBD2	TGTGCCAGCAGCGCAAGCAGAGCGGGAAGGCGGAACAATGAGCAGTTCTTC	CASSASRAGRRNNEQFF
TRBJ2-3	.	TRBV6-5	.	TGTGCCAGCAGTTACGTCGGAAGGGGCTTCACAGATACGCAGTATTTT	CASSYVGRGFTDTQYF
TRBJ2-7	.	TRBV5-4	TRBD2	TGTGCCAGCAGCGTCGCGGGGGTGGGGACCTACGAGCAGTACTTC	CASSVAGVGTYEQYF
TRBJ2-7	.	TRBV11-2	TRBD2	TGTGCCAGCAGATTCGGGGGGGCCGCCTACGAGCAGTACTTC	CASRFGGAAYEQYF
TRBJ1-2	few	TRBV7-9	.	TGTGCCAGCAGCTTTGGACAGCCGGTCTATGGCTACACCTTC	CASSFGQPVYGYTF
TRBJ2-3	.	TRBV7-2	.	TGTGCCAGCAGCTTACCGAGCACAGATACGCAGTATTTT	CASSLPSTDTQYF
TRBJ2-5	.	TRBV4-1	TRBD1	TGCGCCAGCAGCCAAAGCGGACAGGGAGGATTGGAGACCCAGTACTTC	CASSQSGQGGLETQYF
TRBJ1-2	.	TRBV18	.	TGTGCCAGCTCACCACCTTATGACAGGTCGAATGGCTACACCTTC	CASSPPYDRSNGYTF
TRBJ1-2	.	TRBV7-9	TRBD1	TGTGCCAGCAGCCAGACAGGGGGCTCGAATGGCTACACCTTC	CASSQTGGSNGYTF
TRBJ2-1	.	TRBV5-8	TRBD1	TGTGCCATCCAGGGGGTTCTCTACAATGAGCAGTTCTTC	CAIQGVLYNEQFF
TRBJ2-7	.	TRBV27	TRBD1	TGTGCCAGCAGACCGGGACAGGTGGTCTACGAGCAGTACTTC	CASRPGQVVYEQYF
TRBJ1-1	.	TRBV14	.	TGTGCCAGCAGCCAAGACCCTTACACTGAAGCTTTCTTT	CASSQDPYTEAFF
TRBJ2-6	.	TRBV29-1	TRBD1	TGCAGCGCCGAAACAGGGGCTGGGGCCAACGTCCTGACTTTC	CSAETGAGANVLTF
TRBJ1-2	.	TRBV28	.	TGTGCCAGCAGTTCTACCGGGACAATTACTGCGGATGGCTACACCTTC	CASSSTGTITADGYTF
TRBJ2-5	.	TRBV10-3	TRBD1	TGTGCCATCATTAGGACAGGGAGGAGGGAGACCCAGTACTTC	CAIIRTGRRETQYF
TRBJ2-4	.	TRBV19	TRBD1	TGTGCCAGTAGTGAGGGGGCCAGTCCCATTCAGTACTTC	CASSEGASPIQYF